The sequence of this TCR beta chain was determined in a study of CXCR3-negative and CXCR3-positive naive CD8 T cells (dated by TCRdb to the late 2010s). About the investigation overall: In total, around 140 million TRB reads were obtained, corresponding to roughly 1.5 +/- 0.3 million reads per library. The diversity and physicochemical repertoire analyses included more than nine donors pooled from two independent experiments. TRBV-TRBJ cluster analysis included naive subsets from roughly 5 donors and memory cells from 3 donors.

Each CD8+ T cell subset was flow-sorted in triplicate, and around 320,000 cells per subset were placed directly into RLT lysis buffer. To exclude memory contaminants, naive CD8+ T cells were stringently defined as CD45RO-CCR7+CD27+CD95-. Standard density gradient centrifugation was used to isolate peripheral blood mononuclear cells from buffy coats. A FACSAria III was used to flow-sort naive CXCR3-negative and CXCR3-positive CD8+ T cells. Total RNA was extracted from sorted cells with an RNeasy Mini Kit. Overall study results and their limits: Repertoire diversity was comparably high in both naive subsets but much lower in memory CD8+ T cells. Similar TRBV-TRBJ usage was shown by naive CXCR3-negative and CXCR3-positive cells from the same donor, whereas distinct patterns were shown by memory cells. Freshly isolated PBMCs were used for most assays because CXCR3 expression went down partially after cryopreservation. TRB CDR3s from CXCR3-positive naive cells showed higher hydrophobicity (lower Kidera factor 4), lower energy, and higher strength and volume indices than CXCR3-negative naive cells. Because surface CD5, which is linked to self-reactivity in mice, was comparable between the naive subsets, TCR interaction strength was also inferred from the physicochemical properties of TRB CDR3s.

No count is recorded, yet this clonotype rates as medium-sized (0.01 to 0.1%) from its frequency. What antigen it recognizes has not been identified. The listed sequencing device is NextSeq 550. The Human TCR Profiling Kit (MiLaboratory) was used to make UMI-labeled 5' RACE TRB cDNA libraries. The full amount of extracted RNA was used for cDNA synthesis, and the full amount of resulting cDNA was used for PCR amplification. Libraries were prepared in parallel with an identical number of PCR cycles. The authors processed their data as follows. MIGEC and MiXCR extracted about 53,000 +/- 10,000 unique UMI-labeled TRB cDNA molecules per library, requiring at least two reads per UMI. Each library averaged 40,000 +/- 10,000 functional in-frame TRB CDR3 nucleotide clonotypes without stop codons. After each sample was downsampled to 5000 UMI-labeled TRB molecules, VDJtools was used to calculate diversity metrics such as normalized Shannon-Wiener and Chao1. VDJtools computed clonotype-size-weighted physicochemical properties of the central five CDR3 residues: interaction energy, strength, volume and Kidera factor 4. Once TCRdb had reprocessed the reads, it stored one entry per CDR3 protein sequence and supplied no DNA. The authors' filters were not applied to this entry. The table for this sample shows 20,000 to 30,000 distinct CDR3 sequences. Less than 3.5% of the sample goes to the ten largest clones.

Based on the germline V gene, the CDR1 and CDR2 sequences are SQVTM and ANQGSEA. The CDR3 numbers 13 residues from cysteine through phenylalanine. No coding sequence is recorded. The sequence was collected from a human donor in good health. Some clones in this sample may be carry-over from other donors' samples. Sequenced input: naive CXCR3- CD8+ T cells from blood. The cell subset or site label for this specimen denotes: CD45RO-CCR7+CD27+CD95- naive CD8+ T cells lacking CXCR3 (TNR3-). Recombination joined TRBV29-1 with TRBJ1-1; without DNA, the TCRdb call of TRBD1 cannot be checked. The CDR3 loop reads CSSLATGRPEAFF.